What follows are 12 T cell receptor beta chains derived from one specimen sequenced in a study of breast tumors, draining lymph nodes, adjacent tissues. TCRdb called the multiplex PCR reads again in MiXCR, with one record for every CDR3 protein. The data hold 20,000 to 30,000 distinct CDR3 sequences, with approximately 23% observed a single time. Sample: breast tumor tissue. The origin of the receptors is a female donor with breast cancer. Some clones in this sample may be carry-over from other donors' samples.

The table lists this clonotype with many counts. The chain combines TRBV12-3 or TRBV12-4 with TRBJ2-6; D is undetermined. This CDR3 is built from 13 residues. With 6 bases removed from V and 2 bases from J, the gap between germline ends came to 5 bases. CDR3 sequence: CASSQAGANVLTF. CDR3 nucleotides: TGTGCCAGCAGCCAGGCTGGGGCCAACGTCCTGACTTTC.

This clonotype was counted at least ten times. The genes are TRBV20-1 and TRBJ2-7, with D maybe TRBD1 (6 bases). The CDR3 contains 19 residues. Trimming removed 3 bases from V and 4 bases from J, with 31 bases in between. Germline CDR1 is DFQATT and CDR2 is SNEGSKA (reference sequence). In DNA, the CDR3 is TGCAGTGCTAGTCGGGCGCACCTAAAACAGGGTAGGGTAGGGTACGAGCAGTACTTC. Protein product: CSASRAHLKQGRVGYEQYF.

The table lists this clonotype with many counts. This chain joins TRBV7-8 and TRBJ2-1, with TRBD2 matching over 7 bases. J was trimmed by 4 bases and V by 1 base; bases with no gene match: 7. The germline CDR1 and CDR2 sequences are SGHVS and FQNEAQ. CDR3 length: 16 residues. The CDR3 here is CASSLEGGMGYNEQFF. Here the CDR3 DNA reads TGTGCCAGCAGCTTAGAGGGAGGGATGGGATACAATGAGCAGTTCTTC. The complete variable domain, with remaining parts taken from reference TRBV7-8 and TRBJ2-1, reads GAGVSQSPRYKVAKRGQDVALRCDPISGHVSLFWYQQALGQGPEFLTYFQNEAQLDKSGLPSDRFFAERPEGSVSTLKIQRTQQEDSAVYLCASSLEGGMGYNEQFFGPGTRLTVL.

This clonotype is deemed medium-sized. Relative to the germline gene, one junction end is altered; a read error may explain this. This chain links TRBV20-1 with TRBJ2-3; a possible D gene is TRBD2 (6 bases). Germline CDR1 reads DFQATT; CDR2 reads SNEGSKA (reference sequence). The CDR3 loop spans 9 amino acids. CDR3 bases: TGCAGTGCTTCGCGCGGGACTCTTTTT. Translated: CSASRGTLF.

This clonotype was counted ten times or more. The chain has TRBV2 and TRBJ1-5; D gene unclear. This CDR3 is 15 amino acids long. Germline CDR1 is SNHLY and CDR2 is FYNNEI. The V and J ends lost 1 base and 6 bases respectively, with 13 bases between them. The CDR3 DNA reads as TGTGCCAGCAGTGAAGATTTTTTTTTTGGTCAGCCCCAGCATTTT. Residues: CASSEDFFFGQPQHF.

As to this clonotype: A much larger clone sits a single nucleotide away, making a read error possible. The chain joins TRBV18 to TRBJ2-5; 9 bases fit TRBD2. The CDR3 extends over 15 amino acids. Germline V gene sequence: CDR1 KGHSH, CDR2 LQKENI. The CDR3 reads CASSPGGRVQETQSF. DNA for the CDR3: TGTGCCAGCTCACCGGGCGGGAGGGTCCAAGAGACCCAGTCCTTC.

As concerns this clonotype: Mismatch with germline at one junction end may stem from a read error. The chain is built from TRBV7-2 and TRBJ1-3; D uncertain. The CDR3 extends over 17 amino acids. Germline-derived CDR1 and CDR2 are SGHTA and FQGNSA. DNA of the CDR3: TGTGGCAGCAGCTTAGGCCCTCAGAGACACTCTGGAAACACCATATATTTT. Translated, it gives CGSSLGPQRHSGNTIYF.

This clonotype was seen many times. CDR3 in amino acids: CASSLVAGGNQPQHF. Written as DNA, the CDR3 is TGTGCCAGCAGCTTAGTGGCAGGGGGCAATCAGCCCCAGCATTTT. V is TRBV7-2 and J is TRBJ1-5, with D perhaps matching TRBD1 (6 bases). V lost 1 base to trimming and J lost 2 bases, with 9 bases between them. This CDR3 has 15 residues. Germline V gene lookup returns CDR1 SGHTA and CDR2 FQGNSA.

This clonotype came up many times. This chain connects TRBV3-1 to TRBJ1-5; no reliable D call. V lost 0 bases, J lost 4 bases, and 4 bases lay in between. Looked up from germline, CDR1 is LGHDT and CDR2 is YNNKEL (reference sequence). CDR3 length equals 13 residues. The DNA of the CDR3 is TGTGCCAGCAGCCAAGATAAGAATCAGCCCCAGCATTTT. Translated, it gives CASSQDKNQPQHF.

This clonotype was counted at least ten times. The CDR3 protein is CASSLGAGGRTDTQYF. CDR3 DNA sequence: TGTGCCAGCAGCTTAGGAGCGGGAGGGAGAACAGATACGCAGTATTTT. V and J are TRBV7-3 and TRBJ2-3; 10 bases line up with TRBD2. Trimming removed 2 bases from V and 3 bases from J; junction bases left unmatched: 5. Germline CDR1 SGHTA, CDR2 FQGTGA. The CDR3 runs 16 residues.

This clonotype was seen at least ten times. The CDR3 loop reads CAISDEGRGPDTQYF. The CDR3 DNA follows: TGTGCCATCAGTGACGAGGGGCGAGGGCCAGATACGCAGTATTTT. V usage is TRBV10-3 and J usage is TRBJ2-3; perhaps D is TRBD1 or TRBD2 (5 bases each). Germline CDR1 reads ENHRY; CDR2 reads SYGVKD. V was clipped by 3 bases and J by 4 bases, with 14 bases between them. This CDR3 is 15 amino acids long.

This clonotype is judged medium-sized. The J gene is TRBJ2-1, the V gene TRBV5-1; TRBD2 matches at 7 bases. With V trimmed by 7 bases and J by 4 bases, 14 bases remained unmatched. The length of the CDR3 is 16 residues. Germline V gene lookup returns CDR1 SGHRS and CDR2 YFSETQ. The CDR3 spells CASGPGRASGYNEQFF. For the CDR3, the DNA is TGCGCCAGCGGGCCGGGGAGGGCCTCGGGATACAATGAGCAGTTCTTC.